The 26 T cell receptor beta chains listed next were all sequenced from one sample in a study of CD8+CD57+ T cells in acquired aplastic anemia. The study profiled TCR beta VDJ and CDR3 using genomic DNA as template. TCRdb used MiXCR to reprocess the reads, holding one entry per CDR3 protein. The sample contains over 150,000 distinct CDR3 sequences, roughly half of which appear only once. Sequencing used sorted CD4+, CD8+, or CD8+CD57+ T cells (not recorded which) from PBMCs. These receptors all come from a human donor in good health, serving as a control.

This chain links TRBV6-5 with TRBJ1-2, with no clear D. From germline, CDR1 is MNHEY and CDR2 SVGAGI. Trimming removed 5 bases from V and 1 base from J, with 8 bases in between. The CDR3 is 13 amino acids. The DNA for the CDR3 is TGTGCCAGCAGTAGAGGGTTTAACTATGGCTACACCTTC. Translating it yields CASSRGFNYGYTF.

This clonotype was observed at least ten times. In nucleotides, the CDR3 is TGCGCCAGCAGCCCTCGGCTGGGACTACGTCTGAGCTACACCTTC. Residues: CASSPRLGLRLSYTF. The genes are TRBV5-1 and TRBJ1-2; tentative D call: TRBD1 (5 bases). The CDR3 is 15 residues long. The V end lost 4 bases, the J end lost 9 bases, and 22 bases lay between the germline ends. Looked up from germline, CDR1 is SGHRS and CDR2 is YFSETQ. Looking up the rest from reference TRBV5-1 and TRBJ1-2 gives the full variable domain: KAGVTQTPRYLIKTRGQQVTLSCSPISGHRSVSWYQQTPGQGLQFLFEYFSETQRNKGNFPGRFSGRQFSNSRSEMNVSTLELGDSALYLCASSPRLGLRLSYTFGSGTRLTVV.

There are many counts of this clonotype. This chain uses TRBV5-5 with TRBJ1-5; 12 bases align to TRBD1. From germline, CDR1 is SGHKS and CDR2 YYEKEE (reference sequence). CDR3 length equals 17 residues. V lost 0 bases to trimming and J lost 5 bases; unmatched junction nucleotides: 6. CDR3 protein: CASSLGGTGGNYQPQHF. In nucleotides, the CDR3 is TGTGCCAGCAGCTTGGGGGGGACAGGGGGCAATTATCAGCCCCAGCATTTT.

V is TRBV7-6 and J is TRBJ2-1; no clear D gene. V lost 5 bases and J 6 bases, leaving 11 bases between the germline ends. The CDR3 sequence is 13 residues long. Germline V gene data show CDR1 as SGHVS and CDR2 as FNYEAQ. As DNA, the CDR3 is TGTGCCAGCAGCCCTGGAGTTCGCAATGAGCAGTTCTTC. Translated, it gives CASSPGVRNEQFF.

The V call is TRBV19, the J call TRBJ1-4; D is unclear. V lost 8 bases and J lost 7, with 11 bases in between. This CDR3 spans 12 amino acids. Germline V gene lookup returns CDR1 LNHDA and CDR2 SQIVND (reference sequence). The CDR3 protein is CASGQLGEKLFF. In DNA, the CDR3 is TGTGCCAGTGGTCAGTTGGGTGAAAAACTGTTTTTT.

The rearrangement links TRBV5-4 to TRBJ1-2; D is undetermined. From germline, CDR1 is SGHNT and CDR2 YYREEE (reference sequence). This CDR3 region has 15 residues. Deletions cut 3 bases from V and 4 bases from J, with 16 bases between. The CDR3 is CASSSVKGSFYGYTF. The CDR3, as DNA: TGTGCCAGCAGCTCAGTGAAAGGCAGCTTCTATGGCTACACCTTC. Full variable domain (rest looked up from reference TRBV5-4 and TRBJ1-2): ETGVTQSPTHLIKTRGQQVTLRCSSQSGHNTVSWYQQALGQGPQFIFQYYREEENGRGNFPPRFSGLQFPNYSSELNVNALELDDSALYLCASSSVKGSFYGYTFGSGTRLTVV.

There are many counts of this clonotype. The V gene is TRBV20-1, the J gene TRBJ1-1; no clear D. This CDR3 region has 12 residues. Per the germline V gene, CDR1 is DFQATT and CDR2 is SNEGSKA (reference sequence). V dropped 3 bases and J dropped 5 bases, with 10 bases sitting between them. The CDR3 coding sequence is TGCAGTGCTAGCCCCTCTCGGACTGAAGCTTTCTTT. Protein product: CSASPSRTEAFF.

This chain links TRBV7-3 with TRBJ2-6; a possible D gene is TRBD2 (5 bases). The CDR3 consists of 17 residues. The germline V gene has CDR1 SGHTA and CDR2 FQGTGA. V gave up 5 bases and J gave up 0 bases, with 14 bases separating them. The CDR3 nucleotides are TGTGCCAGCAGCCCCCGATCGGCGGGCTCTGGGGCCAACGTCCTGACTTTC. Amino acids: CASSPRSAGSGANVLTF.

This clonotype occurred many times. The chain combines TRBV2 with TRBJ2-4; D is tentatively TRBD1 or TRBD2 (5 bases each). Germline loops: CDR1 SNHLY, CDR2 FYNNEI. The V end lost 6 bases, the J end lost 0 bases, and 9 bases lay between the germline ends. The CDR3 has 14 residues. The CDR3 nucleotides read TGTGCCAGCAGGGGGGTAAAAGCCAAAAACATTCAGTACTTC. Its protein is CASRGVKAKNIQYF. The whole variable domain, filled in from reference TRBV2 and TRBJ2-4, reads EPEVTQTPSHQVTQMGQEVILRCVPISNHLYFYWYRQILGQKVEFLVSFYNNEISEKSEIFDDQFSVERPDGSNFTLKIRSTKLEDSAMYFCASRGVKAKNIQYFGAGTRLSVL.

Ten or more counts support this clonotype. The V gene is TRBV7-2, the J gene TRBJ2-6; D assignment may be TRBD1 or TRBD2 (6 bases each). Trimming shortened V by 7 bases and J by 2 bases, and 21 bases separated the two germline ends. The CDR3 is 18 residues long. Germline CDR1 and CDR2: SGHTA and FQGNSA. This CDR3 is CASTHRRGRIAGANVLTF. CDR3 DNA sequence: TGTGCCAGCACCCACCGTCGGGGGCGGATCGCTGGGGCCAACGTCCTGACTTTC.

CDR3 amino acids: CASSIREALYGYTF. CDR3 sequence (DNA): TGTGCCAGTAGTATACGAGAGGCCCTCTATGGCTACACCTTC. The V and J genes are TRBV19 and TRBJ1-2, with D hard to call. This CDR3 contains 14 residues. Trimming removed 2 bases at V and 4 bases at J, with 11 bases between. Germline lookup yields CDR1 LNHDA and CDR2 SQIVND (reference sequence).

Points on this clonotype: A much more abundant neighbour one base away suggests this may be a read error. The chain links TRBV11-1 to TRBJ1-4, with D possibly TRBD1 on 6 matching bases. V lost 4 bases, J lost 8 bases, and 17 bases lay in between. Germline lookup yields CDR1 SGHAT and CDR2 FQDESV (reference sequence). This CDR3 region has 15 residues. The DNA of the CDR3 is TGTGCCAGCAGCTCAGGACAGAGTGGAATAGAAAAACTGTTTTTT. It specifies CASSSGQSGIEKLFF. Combining the CDR3 with reference TRBV11-1 and TRBJ1-4 gives the whole variable domain EAEVAQSPRYKITEKSQAVAFWCDPISGHATLYWYRQILGQGPELLVQFQDESVVDDSQLPKDRFSAERLKGVDSTLKIQPAELGDSAMYLCASSSGQSGIEKLFFGSGTQLSVL.

This clonotype was seen ten or more times. V and J are TRBV7-2 and TRBJ2-7, with D possibly being TRBD2 (6 bases). The germline V and J ends were trimmed by 1 base and 4 bases, with 14 bases remaining between them. This CDR3 has 15 residues. The V gene's germline CDR1 is SGHTA and CDR2 FQGNSA. The CDR3 spells CASSLGGREAYEQYF. In DNA form, the CDR3 reads TGTGCCAGCAGCTTAGGGGGCAGGGAGGCGTACGAGCAGTACTTC.

This chain links TRBV20-1 with TRBJ1-1; no definite D call. This CDR3 has 18 amino acids. Trimming removed 1 base from V and 1 base from J, with 22 bases in between. Germline V gene sequence: CDR1 DFQATT, CDR2 SNEGSKA (reference sequence). The chain's CDR3 is CSARGVVRGRLANTEAFF. In DNA form, the CDR3 reads TGCAGTGCTAGAGGGGTGGTGAGAGGACGGTTGGCGAACACTGAAGCTTTCTTT.

This clonotype was detected once. The chain is built from TRBV10-1 and TRBJ1-2; D call uncertain. Germline assignment: CDR1 WNHNN and CDR2 SYGVQD (reference sequence). The length of the CDR3 is 14 residues. V gave up 0 bases and J gave up 3 bases, with 8 bases separating them. This chain's CDR3 is CASSESLRDYGYTF. Here the CDR3 DNA reads TGCGCCAGCAGTGAGTCTTTGAGGGACTATGGCTACACCTTC.

This clonotype has ten or more counts. V is TRBV7-2 and J is TRBJ2-3, with TRBD2 identical over 11 bases. This CDR3 is 17 amino acids long. V lost 0 bases and J lost 1; bases outside the gene matches: 3. CDR1 and CDR2 from the germline V gene are SGHTA and FQGNSA. In DNA form, the CDR3 reads TGTGCCAGCAGCTTAGCTCCGACTAGCGGGGGCACAGATACGCAGTATTTT. It is translated as CASSLAPTSGGTDTQYF. Together with reference TRBV7-2 and TRBJ2-3, the CDR3 gives the full variable domain: GAGVSQSPSNKVTEKGKDVELRCDPISGHTALYWYRQSLGQGLEFLIYFQGNSAPDKSGLPSDRFSAERTGGSVSTLTIQRTQQEDSAVYLCASSLAPTSGGTDTQYFGPGTRLTVL.

About this clonotype: This may come from a read error, since a much larger clone is one base off. The chain links TRBV27 to TRBJ1-5; 7 nucleotides line up with TRBD1. CDR1 and CDR2 (germline): MNHEY, SMNVEV (reference sequence). CDR3 length equals 16 residues. Here the CDR3 reads CASSLKRHRGNRPQHF. Here the CDR3 DNA reads TGTGCCAGCAGCCTTAAAAGGCACAGGGGCAATCGGCCCCAGCATTTT.

This chain connects TRBV7-2 to TRBJ2-1; tentatively, D is TRBD2 (5 bases). The CDR3 is 15 residues long. The V and J ends lost 0 bases and 7 bases respectively, with 13 bases between them. Per the germline V gene, CDR1 is SGHTA and CDR2 is FQGNSA. The CDR3 protein is CASSLARAYINEQFF. CDR3 sequence (DNA): TGTGCCAGCAGCTTAGCGCGGGCGTATATAAATGAGCAGTTCTTC.

V and J are TRBV25-1 and TRBJ1-2; unclear D gene. Germline V gene data show CDR1 as MGHDK and CDR2 as SYGVNS. This CDR3 has 15 amino acids. With 8 bases removed from V and 0 bases from J, the gap between germline ends came to 16 bases. This chain's CDR3 is CASAFTEATNYGYTF. CDR3 bases: TGTGCCAGCGCGTTCACAGAGGCTACTAACTATGGCTACACCTTC.

This clonotype has only a few counts. The CDR3 is CASSLVDRGPDTQYF. The CDR3 nucleotides are TGTGCCAGCAGTTTAGTGGACAGGGGGCCAGATACGCAGTATTTT. V gene TRBV27 combines with J gene TRBJ2-3, with 11 bases identical to TRBD1. Germline V gene lookup returns CDR1 MNHEY and CDR2 SMNVEV (reference sequence). CDR3 length: 15 residues. The J segment lost 4 bases and the V segment lost 2 bases, leaving 2 bases of the junction unmatched.

This chain links TRBV6-5 with TRBJ2-7, with 9 bases that match TRBD1. The V gene's germline CDR1 is MNHEY and CDR2 SVGAGI. CDR3 size: 15 residues. V lost 6 bases to trimming and J lost 1 base; unmatched junction nucleotides: 7. Here the CDR3 reads CASRGRDRDSYEQYF. The CDR3 nucleotides read TGTGCCAGCAGAGGAAGGGACAGGGATTCCTACGAGCAGTACTTC.

This sequence joins TRBV27 and TRBJ2-5; D unresolved. V was cut by 4 bases and J by 0 bases, with 12 bases left in between. Per the germline V gene, CDR1 is MNHEY and CDR2 is SMNVEV (reference sequence). This CDR3 has 15 residues. CDR3: CASSWRNPYQETQYF. The CDR3 nucleotides are TGTGCCAGCAGTTGGCGGAATCCGTACCAAGAGACCCAGTACTTC.

This clonotype was observed once. A much larger clonotype is one base distant, so this may be a read error. V usage is TRBV5-8 and J usage is TRBJ2-1, with TRBD2 identical over 11 bases. Germline V gene data show CDR1 as SGHTS and CDR2 as YDEGEE. The CDR3 has 17 residues. The V segment lost 1 base and the J segment 5 bases; nucleotides outside the gene matches: 8. Written as DNA, the CDR3 is TGTGCCAGCAGCTTGAACTCTACTAGCGGGGGAGACAATGAGCAGTTCTTC. This codes for CASSLNSTSGGDNEQFF.

For the CDR3, the DNA is TGCGCCAGCAGTGAGAACGACAGGGGGTCACCCCTCCACTTT. As protein: CASSENDRGSPLHF. V usage is TRBV10-2 and J usage is TRBJ1-6; 9 bases are shared with TRBD1. V trimming: 2 bases; J trimming: 10 bases; junction bases outside the gene matches: 3. CDR3 length equals 14 residues. Germline lookup yields CDR1 WSHSY and CDR2 SAAADI.

The CDR3: CSVRPGTGQEKLFF. CDR3 nucleotide sequence: TGCAGCGTTCGGCCCGGGACAGGGCAAGAAAAACTGTTTTTT. The chain uses TRBV29-1 and TRBJ1-4; 9 bases line up with TRBD1. V lost 5 bases to trimming and J lost 8 bases; unmatched junction nucleotides: 9. Germline V gene lookup returns CDR1 SQVTM and CDR2 ANQGSEA. This CDR3 has 14 amino acids.

J is TRBJ1-4 and V is TRBV20-1; D uncertain. The CDR3 consists of 14 residues. Deletions cut 1 base from V and 4 bases from J, with 10 bases between. Germline V CDR1 and CDR2: DFQATT, SNEGSKA (reference sequence). CDR3 in amino acids: CSARVSSINEKLFF. The CDR3 coding sequence is TGCAGTGCTAGAGTATCCAGTATTAATGAAAAACTGTTTTTT.